The next 12 T cell receptor beta chains were all read from a single sample in a study of memory CD4+ T cells and cytomegalovirus serostatus. Repertoires were generated with immunoSEQ multiplex PCR, while TCRdb's copy carries only in-frame clones and drops some. The profile shows just under 95,000 clones, 80% of them singletons. The sort gate was single viable CD3+CD4+CD8-CD45RO+ cells for memory CD4+ T cells. Sequenced: memory CD4+ T cells from blood. These receptors all stem from an adult in good health and CMV-seropositive.

This rearrangement joins TRBV27 to TRBJ2-3; no clear D. CDR1 is MNHEY, CDR2 SMNVEV, per germline (reference sequence). V was clipped by 6 bases and J by 4 bases, with 8 bases between them. CDR3 size: 12 residues. The CDR3 coding sequence is TGTGCCAGCAGCTCAGCAGCAGATACGCAGTATTTT. Its translation is CASSSAADTQYF.

V and J are TRBV28 and TRBJ2-7, with a weak D call TRBD2 (5 bases). This CDR3 has 14 amino acids. Germline values: CDR1 MDHEN, CDR2 SYDVKM. The V gene lost 2 bases and the J gene lost 2 bases, with 10 bases spanning the gap. Written as DNA, the CDR3 is TGTGCCAGCAGTTTACGCGGGTCGACCTACGAGCAGTACTTC. Translation gives CASSLRGSTYEQYF.

This clone has a handful of counts. The gene calls are TRBV5-4 and TRBJ1-1; 7 bases match TRBD1. Germline lookup yields CDR1 SGHNT and CDR2 YYREEE (reference sequence). The CDR3 is made up of 15 amino acids. V lost 3 bases, J lost 0 bases, and 5 bases stayed unmatched. CDR3 in amino acids: CASSWGQTMNTEAFF. DNA of the CDR3: TGTGCCAGCAGCTGGGGACAGACCATGAACACTGAAGCTTTCTTT.

The chain recombines TRBV5-4 with TRBJ2-1, with D unresolved. V was clipped by 4 bases and J by 7 bases, with 9 bases between them. This CDR3 is built from 12 residues. Germline CDR1 SGHNT, CDR2 YYREEE (reference sequence). The CDR3 sequence is CASSLDQNEQFF. The CDR3 bases are TGTGCCAGCAGCCTAGACCAAAATGAGCAGTTCTTC. Full variable domain (outside the CDR3, taken from reference TRBV5-4 and TRBJ2-1): ETGVTQSPTHLIKTRGQQVTLRCSSQSGHNTVSWYQQALGQGPQFIFQYYREEENGRGNFPPRFSGLQFPNYSSELNVNALELDDSALYLCASSLDQNEQFFGPGTRLTVL.

The V gene is TRBV30, the J gene TRBJ2-5, with a possible D match to TRBD2 (6 bases). The V and J ends lost 0 bases and 5 bases respectively, with 13 bases between them. The germline V gene encodes CDR1 GTSNPN and CDR2 SVGIG (reference sequence). CDR3 length: 14 amino acids. The CDR3: CAWSVGGGEETQYF. The CDR3 DNA sequence: TGTGCCTGGAGTGTCGGGGGAGGAGAGGAGACCCAGTACTTC.

This clone came up a few times. At one of its ends the junction is not consistent with the germline gene, which may arise from a read error. This sequence joins TRBV6-1 and TRBJ2-3; 11 nucleotides agree with TRBD1. The germline V gene has CDR1 MNHNS and CDR2 SASEGT. The CDR3 covers 13 residues. As DNA, the CDR3 is TGTGCCAGCCGGACAGGGGGCACGGATACGCAGTATTTT. This translates into CASRTGGTDTQYF.

The chain employs TRBV28 and TRBJ1-2; tentatively, D is TRBD1 (6 bases). Germline V gives CDR1 MDHEN, CDR2 SYDVKM. V was shortened by 4 bases and J by 8 bases, with 20 bases between the two germline ends. The CDR3 is made up of 15 amino acids. This CDR3 reads CASSSPHRVGYGYTF. The CDR3 region has the DNA TGTGCCAGCAGTTCACCCCACAGGGTTGGGTACGGCTACACCTTC.

The rearrangement uses TRBV4-1 and TRBJ2-7; a possible D gene is TRBD1 (6 bases). V lost 0 bases and J 2 bases, leaving 11 bases between the germline ends. The germline CDR1 and CDR2 sequences are MGHRA and YSYEKL. The CDR3 has 15 residues. For the CDR3, the DNA is TGCGCCAGCAGCCAAGACCGGGACACCACCTACGAGCAGTACTTC. The encoded protein is CASSQDRDTTYEQYF.

The rearrangement links TRBV5-4 to TRBJ2-7, with D possibly matching TRBD2 (5 bases). The CDR3 sequence is 14 residues long. The germline CDR1 and CDR2 sequences are SGHNT and YYREEE (reference sequence). V lost 6 bases and J lost 3, with 16 bases in between. In DNA form, the CDR3 reads TGTGCCAGCAATATGGCGGGTACACACTACGAGCAGTACTTC. It encodes CASNMAGTHYEQYF.

The chain couples TRBV14 to TRBJ2-3; D remains ambiguous. This CDR3 has 12 amino acids. Germline loops: CDR1 SGHDN, CDR2 FVKESK. V was pared by 4 bases and J by 6 bases, with 8 bases between. CDR3: CASSRFRDTQYF. CDR3 in DNA: TGTGCCAGCAGCCGATTTCGGGATACGCAGTATTTT.

The gene calls are TRBV7-9 and TRBJ2-5; weak D call: TRBD2 (7 bases). CDR3 length: 14 residues. CDR1 is SEHNR and CDR2 is FQNEAQ in the germline V gene (reference sequence). V lost 1 base and J lost 5, with 11 bases in between. CDR3 nucleotide sequence: TGTGCCAGCAGCTTAGGGGGGGGCCGGGAGACCCAGTACTTC. Protein product: CASSLGGGRETQYF. The complete variable domain, with remaining parts taken from reference TRBV7-9 and TRBJ2-5, reads DTGVSQNPRHKITKRGQNVTFRCDPISEHNRLYWYRQTLGQGPEFLTYFQNEAQLEKSRLLSDRFSAERPKGSFSTLEIQRTEQGDSAMYLCASSLGGGRETQYFGPGTRLLVL.

The table lists this clone with a count of one. J is TRBJ2-7 and V is TRBV4-1; 9 nucleotides align to TRBD1. V lost 3 bases and J lost 0; bases outside the gene matches: 6. The CDR3 consists of 16 residues. From germline, CDR1 is MGHRA and CDR2 YSYEKL. CDR3 amino acids: CASSQTGTGTSYEQYF. For the CDR3, the DNA is TGCGCCAGCAGCCAGACCGGGACAGGGACCTCCTACGAGCAGTACTTC.